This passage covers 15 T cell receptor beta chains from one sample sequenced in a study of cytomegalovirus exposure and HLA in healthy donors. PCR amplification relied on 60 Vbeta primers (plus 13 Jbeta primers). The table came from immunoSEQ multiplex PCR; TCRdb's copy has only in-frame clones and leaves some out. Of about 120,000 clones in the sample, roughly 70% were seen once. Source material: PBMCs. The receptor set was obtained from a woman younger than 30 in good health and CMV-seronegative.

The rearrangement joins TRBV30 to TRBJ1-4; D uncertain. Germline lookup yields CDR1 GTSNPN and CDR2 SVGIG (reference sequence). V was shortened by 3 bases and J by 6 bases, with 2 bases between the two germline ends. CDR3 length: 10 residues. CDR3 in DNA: TGTGCCTGGAGCGATGAAAAACTGTTTTTT. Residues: CAWSDEKLFF.

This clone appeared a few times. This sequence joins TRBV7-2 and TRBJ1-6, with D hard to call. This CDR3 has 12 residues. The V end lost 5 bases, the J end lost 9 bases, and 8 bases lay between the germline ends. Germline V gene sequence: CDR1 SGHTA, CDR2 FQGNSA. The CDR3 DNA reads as TGTGCCAGCAGCCCTCCCTCTTCACCCCTCCACTTT. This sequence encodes CASSPPSSPLHF.

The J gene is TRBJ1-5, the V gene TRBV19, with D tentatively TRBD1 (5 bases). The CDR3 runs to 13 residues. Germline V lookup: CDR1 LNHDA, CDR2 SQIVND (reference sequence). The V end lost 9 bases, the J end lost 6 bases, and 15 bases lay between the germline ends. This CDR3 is CASSREQIQPQHF. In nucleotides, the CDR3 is TGTGCCAGCTCCAGGGAACAAATTCAGCCCCAGCATTTT.

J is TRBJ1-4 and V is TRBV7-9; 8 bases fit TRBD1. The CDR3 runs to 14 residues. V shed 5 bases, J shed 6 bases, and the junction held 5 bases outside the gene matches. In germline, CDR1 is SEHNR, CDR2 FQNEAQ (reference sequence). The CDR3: CASSQGQGYEKLFF. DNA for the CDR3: TGTGCCAGCAGCCAAGGACAGGGCTATGAAAAACTGTTTTTT.

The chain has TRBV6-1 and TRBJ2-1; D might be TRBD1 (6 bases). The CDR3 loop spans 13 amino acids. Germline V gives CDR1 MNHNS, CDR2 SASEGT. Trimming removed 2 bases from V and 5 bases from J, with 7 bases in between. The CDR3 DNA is TGTGCCAGCAGTGAAAGGGGGAACAATGAGCAGTTCTTC. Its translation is CASSERGNNEQFF.

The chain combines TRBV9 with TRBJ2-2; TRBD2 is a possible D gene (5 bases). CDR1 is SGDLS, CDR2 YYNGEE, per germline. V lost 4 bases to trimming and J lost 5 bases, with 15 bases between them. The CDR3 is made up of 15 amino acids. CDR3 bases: TGTGCCAGCAGCCCAATTATAAGGAGGACCGGGGAGCTGTTTTTT. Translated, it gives CASSPIIRRTGELFF.

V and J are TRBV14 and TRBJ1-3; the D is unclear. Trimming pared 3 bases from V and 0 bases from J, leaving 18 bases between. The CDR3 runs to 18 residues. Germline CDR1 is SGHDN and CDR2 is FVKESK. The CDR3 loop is CASSHLRAGFNSGNTIYF. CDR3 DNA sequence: TGTGCCAGCAGCCATCTCCGCGCGGGGTTTAACTCTGGAAACACCATATATTTT.

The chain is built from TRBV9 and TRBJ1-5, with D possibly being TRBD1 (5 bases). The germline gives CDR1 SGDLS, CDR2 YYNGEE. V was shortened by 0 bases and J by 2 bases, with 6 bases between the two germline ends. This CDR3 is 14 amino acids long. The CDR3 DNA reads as TGTGCCAGCAGCGTAGGGGGGGGCAATCAGCCCCAGCATTTT. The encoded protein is CASSVGGGNQPQHF.

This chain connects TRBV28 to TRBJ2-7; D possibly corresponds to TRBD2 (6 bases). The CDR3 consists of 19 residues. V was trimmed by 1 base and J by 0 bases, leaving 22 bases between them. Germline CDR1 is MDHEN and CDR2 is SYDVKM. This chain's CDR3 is CASSLFLGGASRSSYEQYF. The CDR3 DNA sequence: TGTGCCAGCAGTTTATTTCTGGGGGGTGCGTCACGGAGCTCCTACGAGCAGTACTTC.

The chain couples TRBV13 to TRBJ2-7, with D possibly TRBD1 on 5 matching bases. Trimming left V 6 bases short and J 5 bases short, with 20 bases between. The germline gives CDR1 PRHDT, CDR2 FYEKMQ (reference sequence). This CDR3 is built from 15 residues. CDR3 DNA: TGTGCCAGCAGGGAAGGGGTCCTAACAAATGACGAGCAGTACTTC. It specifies CASREGVLTNDEQYF.

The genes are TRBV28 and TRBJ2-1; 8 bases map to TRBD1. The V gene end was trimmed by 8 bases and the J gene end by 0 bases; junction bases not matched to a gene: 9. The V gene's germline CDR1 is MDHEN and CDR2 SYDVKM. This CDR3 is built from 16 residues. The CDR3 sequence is CASHEQGVSSYNEQFF. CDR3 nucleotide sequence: TGTGCCAGCCACGAACAGGGGGTGAGCTCCTACAATGAGCAGTTCTTC.

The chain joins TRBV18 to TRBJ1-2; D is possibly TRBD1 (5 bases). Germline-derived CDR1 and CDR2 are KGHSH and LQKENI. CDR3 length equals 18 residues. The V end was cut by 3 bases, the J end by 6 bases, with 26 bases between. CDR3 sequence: CASSPLHLPGGALNGYTF. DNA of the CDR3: TGTGCCAGCTCACCCCTACACTTACCCGGTGGGGCTCTTAATGGCTACACCTTC.

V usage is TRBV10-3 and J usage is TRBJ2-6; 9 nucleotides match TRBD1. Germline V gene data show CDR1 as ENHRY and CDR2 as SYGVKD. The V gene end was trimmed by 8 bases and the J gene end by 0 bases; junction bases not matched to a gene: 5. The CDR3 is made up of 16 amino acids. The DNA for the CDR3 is TGTGCCATCTCCGGACAGGGGTCCTCTGGGGCCAACGTCCTGACTTTC. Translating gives CAISGQGSSGANVLTF.

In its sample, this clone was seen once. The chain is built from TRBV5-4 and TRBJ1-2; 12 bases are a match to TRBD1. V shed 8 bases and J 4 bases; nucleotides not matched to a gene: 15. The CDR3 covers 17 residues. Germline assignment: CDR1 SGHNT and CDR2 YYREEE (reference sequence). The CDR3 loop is CASSGQGASMTSYGYTF. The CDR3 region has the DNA TGTGCCAGTTCGGGACAGGGGGCGAGTATGACTAGCTATGGCTACACCTTC.

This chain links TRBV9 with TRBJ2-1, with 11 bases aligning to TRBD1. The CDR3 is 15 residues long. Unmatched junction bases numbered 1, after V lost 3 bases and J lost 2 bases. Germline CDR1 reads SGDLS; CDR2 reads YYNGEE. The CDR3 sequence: CASSEGQGAYNEQFF. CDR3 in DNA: TGTGCCAGCAGCGAGGGACAGGGGGCCTACAATGAGCAGTTCTTC.